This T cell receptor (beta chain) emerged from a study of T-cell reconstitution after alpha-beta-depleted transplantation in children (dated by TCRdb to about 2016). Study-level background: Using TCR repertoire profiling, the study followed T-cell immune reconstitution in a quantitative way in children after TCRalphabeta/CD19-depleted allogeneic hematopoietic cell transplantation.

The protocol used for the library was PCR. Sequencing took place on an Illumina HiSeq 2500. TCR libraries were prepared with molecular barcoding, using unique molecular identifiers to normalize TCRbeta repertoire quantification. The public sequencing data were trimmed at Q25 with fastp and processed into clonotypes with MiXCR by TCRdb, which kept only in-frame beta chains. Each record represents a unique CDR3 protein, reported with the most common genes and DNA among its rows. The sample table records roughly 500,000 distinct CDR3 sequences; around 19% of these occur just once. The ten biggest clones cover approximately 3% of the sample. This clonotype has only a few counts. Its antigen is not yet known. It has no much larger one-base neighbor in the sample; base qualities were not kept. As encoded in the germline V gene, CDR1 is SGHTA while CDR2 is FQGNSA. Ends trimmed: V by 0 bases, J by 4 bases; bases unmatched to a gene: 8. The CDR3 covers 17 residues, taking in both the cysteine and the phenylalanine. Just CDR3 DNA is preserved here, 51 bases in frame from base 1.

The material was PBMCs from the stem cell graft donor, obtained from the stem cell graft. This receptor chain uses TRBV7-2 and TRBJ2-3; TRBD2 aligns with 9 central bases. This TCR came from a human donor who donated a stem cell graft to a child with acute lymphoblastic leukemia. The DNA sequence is TGTGCCAGCAGCTTAGCGTGGCTAGCGGGATGGTCAGATACGCAGTATTTT. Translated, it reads CASSLAWLAGWSDTQYF.